The clone carrying this T cell receptor (beta chain) has a single count. What it recognizes is unknown. The repertoire was sequenced with immunoSEQ multiplex PCR; TCRdb's copy has only in-frame clones and lacks some. The data show about 55,000 clones, with roughly 86% seen just once and roughly 13% held by the top ten. The sample is drawn from a study of OX40 agonist ivuxolimab in advanced cancers. Across the study: All patients had ivuxolimab intravenously every 2 weeks at 0.01 to 10 mg/kg. Earlier treatment with anti-PD-1, anti-PD-L1 or anti-CTLA-4 was permitted, and 35% to 45% had received some.

Study-level results: Among patients with partial responses at 0.1-3.0 mg/kg, clonal expansion was among the lowest. Dosing at 0.1 to 3.0 mg/kg was accompanied by clonal expansion of CD4+ and CD8+ blood T cells by week 6.

This CDR3 has 12 amino acids. Germline V gene sequence: CDR1 MNHEY, CDR2 SVGAGI. With 6 bases removed from V and 5 bases from J, the gap between germline ends came to 10 bases. This material consisted of CD4+ or CD8+ T cells sorted from blood, taken in a trial of the OX40 agonist ivuxolimab. The TCR originated in an adult with an advanced solid tumor such as melanoma, head and neck, liver or kidney cancer. This chain connects TRBV6-5 to TRBJ1-1, with D perhaps matching TRBD1 (5 bases). Written as DNA, the CDR3 is TGTGCCAGCAGCCGGGGGGGGACTGAAGCTTTCTTT. Translating gives CASSRGGTEAFF.